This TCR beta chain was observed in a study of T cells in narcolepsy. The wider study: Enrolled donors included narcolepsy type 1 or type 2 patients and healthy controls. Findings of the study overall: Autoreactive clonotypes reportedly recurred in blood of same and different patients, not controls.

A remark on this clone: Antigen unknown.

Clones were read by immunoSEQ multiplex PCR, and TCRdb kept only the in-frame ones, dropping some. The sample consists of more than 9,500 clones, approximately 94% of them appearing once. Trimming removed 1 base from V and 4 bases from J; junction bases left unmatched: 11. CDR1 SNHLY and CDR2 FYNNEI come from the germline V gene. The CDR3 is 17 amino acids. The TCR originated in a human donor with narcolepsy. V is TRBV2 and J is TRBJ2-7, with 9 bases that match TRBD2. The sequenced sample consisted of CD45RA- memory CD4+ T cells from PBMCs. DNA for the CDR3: TGTGCCAGCAGTGAAGGGCCTAGCGGGAACAAGAGGTACGAGCAGTACTTC. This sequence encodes CASSEGPSGNKRYEQYF.